This TCR beta chain was obtained from a study of blood T cell repertoires in COVID-19. As for the study in general: Italy, Spain and the United States were the sources of the convalescent and acute COVID-19 samples. T cells, B-cell-depleted T cells, or PBMCs supplied cDNA or gDNA.

Trimming pared 4 bases from V and 4 bases from J, leaving 11 bases between. The CDR3 is 13 amino acids. CDR1 and CDR2 (germline): SGHDT, YYEEEE. Authors' processing steps: Researchers report that nucleated cell counts were estimated from reference gene primer amplification. The table came from immunoSEQ multiplex PCR; TCRdb's copy has only in-frame clones and leaves some out. Clone size and the V and J calls come from that table; the DNA yielded D and trimming. The repertoire holds 130,000 or so clones, with around 78% as singletons. The chain combines TRBV5-6 with TRBJ1-2; D call uncertain. The specimen was peripheral blood. This clonotype was obtained from a human donor in a cohort sampled during active COVID-19. DNA of the CDR3: TGTGCCAGCAGCCCCCAGGCCCGCTATGGCTACACCTTC. Its translation: CASSPQARYGYTF.